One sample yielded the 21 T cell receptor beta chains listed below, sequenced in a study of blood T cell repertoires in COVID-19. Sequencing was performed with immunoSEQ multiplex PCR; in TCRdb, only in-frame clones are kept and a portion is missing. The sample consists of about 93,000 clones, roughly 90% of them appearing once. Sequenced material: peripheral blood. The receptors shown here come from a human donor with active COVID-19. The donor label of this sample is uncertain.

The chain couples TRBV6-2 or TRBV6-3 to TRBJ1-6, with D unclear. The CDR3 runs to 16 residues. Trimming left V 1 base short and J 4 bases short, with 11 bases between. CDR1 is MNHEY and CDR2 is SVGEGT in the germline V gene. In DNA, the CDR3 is TGTGCCAGCAGTTACTTCGGGTTGACTTATAATTCACCCCTCCACTTT. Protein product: CASSYFGLTYNSPLHF.

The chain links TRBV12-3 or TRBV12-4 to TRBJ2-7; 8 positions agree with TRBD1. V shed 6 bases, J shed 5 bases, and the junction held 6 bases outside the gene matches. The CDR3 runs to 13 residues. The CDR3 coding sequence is TGTGCCAGCAGGAGGACAGGGACCCACGAGCAGTACTTC. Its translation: CASRRTGTHEQYF.

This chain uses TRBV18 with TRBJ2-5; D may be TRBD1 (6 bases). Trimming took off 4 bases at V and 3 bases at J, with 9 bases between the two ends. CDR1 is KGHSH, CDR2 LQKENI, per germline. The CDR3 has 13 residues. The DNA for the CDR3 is TGTGCCAGCTCACGCGGACAGAAAGAGACCCAGTACTTC. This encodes CASSRGQKETQYF.

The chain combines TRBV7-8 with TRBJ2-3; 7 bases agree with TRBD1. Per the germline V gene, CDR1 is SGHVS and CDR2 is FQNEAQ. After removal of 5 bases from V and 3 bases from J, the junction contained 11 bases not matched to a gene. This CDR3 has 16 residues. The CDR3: CASSPRDRLNTDTQYF. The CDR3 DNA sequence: TGTGCCAGCAGCCCTCGGGACAGACTAAATACAGATACGCAGTATTTT.

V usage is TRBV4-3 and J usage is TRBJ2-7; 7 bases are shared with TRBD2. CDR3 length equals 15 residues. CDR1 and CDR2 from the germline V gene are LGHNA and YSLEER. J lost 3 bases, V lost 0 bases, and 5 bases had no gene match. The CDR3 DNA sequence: TGCGCCAGCAGCCAAGAGGGGGGGATAGGCTACGAGCAGTACTTC. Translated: CASSQEGGIGYEQYF.

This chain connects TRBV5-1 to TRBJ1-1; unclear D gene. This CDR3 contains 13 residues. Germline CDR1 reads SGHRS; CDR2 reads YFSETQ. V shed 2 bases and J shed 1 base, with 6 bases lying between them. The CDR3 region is CASSFEGNTEAFF. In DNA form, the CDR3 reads TGCGCCAGCAGCTTCGAGGGGAACACTGAAGCTTTCTTT.

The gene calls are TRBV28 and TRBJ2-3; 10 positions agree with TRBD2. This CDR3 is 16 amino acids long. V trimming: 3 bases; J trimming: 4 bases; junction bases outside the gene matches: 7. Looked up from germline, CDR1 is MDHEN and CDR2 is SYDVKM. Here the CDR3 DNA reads TGTGCCAGCAGTTTCACTAGCGGGGAGGTCTCAGATACGCAGTATTTT. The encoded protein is CASSFTSGEVSDTQYF.

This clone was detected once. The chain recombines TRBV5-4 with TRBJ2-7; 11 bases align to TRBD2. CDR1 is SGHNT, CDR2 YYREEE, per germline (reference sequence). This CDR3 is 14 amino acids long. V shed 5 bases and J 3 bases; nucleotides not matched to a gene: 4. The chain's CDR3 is CASSSSGGYYEQYF. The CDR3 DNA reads TGTGCCAGCAGTTCTAGCGGGGGGTACTACGAGCAGTACTTC.

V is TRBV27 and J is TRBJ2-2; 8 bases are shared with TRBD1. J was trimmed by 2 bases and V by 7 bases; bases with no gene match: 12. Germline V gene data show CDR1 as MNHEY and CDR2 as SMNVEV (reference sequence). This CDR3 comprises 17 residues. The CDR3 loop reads CASKFIQGALNTGELFF. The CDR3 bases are TGTGCCAGCAAATTTATTCAGGGGGCGCTTAACACCGGGGAGCTGTTTTTT.

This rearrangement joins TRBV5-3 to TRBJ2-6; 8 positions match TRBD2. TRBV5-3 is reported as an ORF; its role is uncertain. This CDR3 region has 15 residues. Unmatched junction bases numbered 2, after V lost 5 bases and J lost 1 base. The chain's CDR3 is CARRVAGSGANVLTF. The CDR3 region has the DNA TGTGCCAGAAGGGTAGCGGGGTCTGGGGCCAACGTCCTGACTTTC.

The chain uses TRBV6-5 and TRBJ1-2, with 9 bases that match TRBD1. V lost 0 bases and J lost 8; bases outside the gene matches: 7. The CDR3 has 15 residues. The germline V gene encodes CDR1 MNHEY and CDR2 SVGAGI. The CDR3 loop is CASSYSLGTGYGYTF. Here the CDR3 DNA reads TGTGCCAGCAGTTACTCGTTAGGGACAGGGTACGGCTACACCTTC.

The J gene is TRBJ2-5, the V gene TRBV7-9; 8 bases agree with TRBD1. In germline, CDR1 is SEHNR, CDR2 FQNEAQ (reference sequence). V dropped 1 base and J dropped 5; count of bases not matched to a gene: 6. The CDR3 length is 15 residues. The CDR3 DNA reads TGTGCCAGCAGCTTAGGCACCCGGGACAGGGAGACCCAGTACTTC. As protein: CASSLGTRDRETQYF.

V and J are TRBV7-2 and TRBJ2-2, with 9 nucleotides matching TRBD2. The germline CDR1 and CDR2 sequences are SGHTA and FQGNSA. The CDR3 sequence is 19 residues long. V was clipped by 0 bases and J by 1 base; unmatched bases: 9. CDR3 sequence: CASSLANWGAGGNTGELFF. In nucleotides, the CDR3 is TGTGCCAGCAGCTTAGCGAATTGGGGAGCGGGGGGGAACACCGGGGAGCTGTTTTTT.

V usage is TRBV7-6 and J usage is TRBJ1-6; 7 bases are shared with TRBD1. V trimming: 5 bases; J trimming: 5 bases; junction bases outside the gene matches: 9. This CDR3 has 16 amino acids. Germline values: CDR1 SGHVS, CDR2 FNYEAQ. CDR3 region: CASSRTGTQDNSPLHF. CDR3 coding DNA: TGTGCCAGCAGCAGGACAGGAACCCAAGATAATTCACCCCTCCACTTT.

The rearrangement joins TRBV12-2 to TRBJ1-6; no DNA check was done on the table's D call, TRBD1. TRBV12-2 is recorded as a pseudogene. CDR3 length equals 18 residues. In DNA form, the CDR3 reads TGTGCAAGTCGCTTAGAACGAGGACAGGAGGGGGCCGATTCACCCCTCCACTTT. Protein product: CASRLERGQEGADSPLHF.

As DNA, the CDR3 is TGTGCCAGCAGCCCCACCCAGACTAGCGGCGGGACCCAGTACTTC. It encodes CASSPTQTSGGTQYF. The chain couples TRBV3-1 (or the pseudogene TRBV3-2) to TRBJ2-5, with TRBD2 matching over 9 bases. V trimming: 4 bases; J trimming: 7 bases; junction bases outside the gene matches: 10. The CDR3 spans 15 residues. In germline, CDR1 is LGHDT, CDR2 YNNKEL (reference sequence).

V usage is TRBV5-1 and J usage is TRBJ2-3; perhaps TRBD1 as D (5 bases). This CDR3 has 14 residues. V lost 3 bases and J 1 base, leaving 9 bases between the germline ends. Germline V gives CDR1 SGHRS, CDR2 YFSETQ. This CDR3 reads CASSSWTRTDTQYF. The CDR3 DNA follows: TGCGCCAGCAGCTCATGGACACGCACAGATACGCAGTATTTT.

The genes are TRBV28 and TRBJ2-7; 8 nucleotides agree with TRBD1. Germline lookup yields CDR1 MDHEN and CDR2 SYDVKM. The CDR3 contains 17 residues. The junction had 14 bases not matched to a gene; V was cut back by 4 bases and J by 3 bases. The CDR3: CASSSMGQATRRYEQYF. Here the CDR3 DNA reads TGTGCCAGCAGTTCAATGGGACAGGCCACTAGACGCTACGAGCAGTACTTC.

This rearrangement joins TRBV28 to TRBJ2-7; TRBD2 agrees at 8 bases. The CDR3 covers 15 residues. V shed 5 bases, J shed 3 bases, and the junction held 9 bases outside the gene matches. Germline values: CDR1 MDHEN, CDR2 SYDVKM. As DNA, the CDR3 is TGTGCCAGCAGTAGCGGGGGTGAGGGAGGCTACGAGCAGTACTTC. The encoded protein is CASSSGGEGGYEQYF.

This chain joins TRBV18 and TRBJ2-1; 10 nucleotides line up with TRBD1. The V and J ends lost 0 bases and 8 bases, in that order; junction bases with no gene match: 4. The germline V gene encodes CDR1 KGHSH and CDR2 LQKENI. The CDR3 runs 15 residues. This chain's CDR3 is CASSPPGQGLYEQFF. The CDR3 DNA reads TGTGCCAGCTCACCACCGGGACAGGGGCTCTATGAGCAGTTCTTC.

Here the CDR3 reads CASSVRGPYEQYF. The CDR3 DNA sequence: TGTGCCAGCAGCGTCAGGGGCCCCTACGAGCAGTACTTC. V and J are TRBV5-6 and TRBJ2-7; weak D call: TRBD1 (6 bases). This CDR3 has 13 amino acids. Trimming took 4 bases from V and 2 from J, leaving 10 bases between them. CDR1 is SGHDT, CDR2 YYEEEE, per germline.